This T cell receptor beta chain was observed in a study of cytomegalovirus exposure and HLA in healthy donors. General observations from the study: The listing of 150 to 200 TCR beta chains classed them as cytomegalovirus-associated. Sequencing had likely introduced a cluster of highly shared sequence variants as an artifact.

PCR employed 60 Vbeta and 13 Jbeta primers. In the study's own analysis: Roughly 10 million shared chains were among tens of millions of unique TCR beta chains counted in a later analysis. Sequencing was performed with immunoSEQ multiplex PCR; in TCRdb, only in-frame clones are kept and a portion is missing. The DNA gave D and trimming, while V, J and clone size come from that table. The repertoire holds over 150,000 clones, with 80% as singletons. Germline-derived CDR1 and CDR2 are LNHDA and SQIVND (reference sequence). The CDR3 runs to 14 residues. V lost 2 bases and J 6 bases, leaving 10 bases between the germline ends. The table lists this clone with a few counts. Its matching antigen is unknown.

The V gene is TRBV19, the J gene TRBJ2-2; possibly TRBD2 for D (7 bases). The sample consisted of PBMCs. This TCR came from a man aged 18 to 30 in good health and CMV-seropositive. Written as DNA, the CDR3 is TGTGCCAGTAGTATACGGGGGGCCCCCGGGGAGCTGTTTTTT. Amino acid sequence: CASSIRGAPGELFF.